This T cell receptor beta chain derives from a study of T cell clonotyping in hematopoietic cell transplantation. Points from the study as a whole: Cells were unsorted, so CD4 and CD8 contributions were not separated. Higher Inverse Simpson Index values in graft donor and pretransplant recipient predicted broader posttransplant TCR diversity. After transplant, recipient diversity fell while pathologically expanded clonotypes grew through day 180.

Germline loops: CDR1 MGHRA, CDR2 YSYEKL. Trimming removed 1 base from V and 4 bases from J; junction bases left unmatched: 13. The CDR3 totals 17 residues. Samples: about 28 days before transplant, then days 30, 100 and 180 after. Using immunoSEQ multiplex PCR, the repertoire was profiled, and TCRdb retains in-frame clones only, with some absent. The sample lists approximately 6,400 clones, roughly 78% occurring once. Only a few counts were recorded for this clone. Its specificity is unknown. This specimen consisted of peripheral blood mononuclear cells, obtained 180 days after allogeneic stem cell transplant. This sequence joins TRBV4-1 and TRBJ2-7, with 7 bases matching TRBD2. The TCR was taken from an older male patient who had an allogeneic stem cell transplant from an unrelated donor, so T cells may come from the graft donor. Some clones in this sample may be carry-over from other donors' samples. CDR3 nucleotides: TGCGCCAGCAGCCAAGGAGAATCCGGGACTATCCCTTACGAGCAGTACTTC. Protein sequence: CASSQGESGTIPYEQYF.